This passage covers 22 T cell receptor beta chains from one sample sequenced in a study of shared clonotypes between healthy human individuals. The table came from immunoSEQ multiplex PCR; TCRdb's copy has only in-frame clones and leaves some out. Of over a million clones listed, approximately 97% are singletons. The specimen was naive CD4+ T cells sorted from blood. Subset denoted: CD45RA+ positively selected. Receptors were obtained from a man aged 25-45 years in good health.

This clone was detected only once. This chain links TRBV7-9 with TRBJ1-2; possibly TRBD1 for D (6 bases). The CDR3 runs 14 residues. V lost 1 base, J lost 3 bases, and 9 bases lay in between. The germline gives CDR1 SEHNR, CDR2 FQNEAQ (reference sequence). The CDR3 bases are TGTGCCAGCAGCTTAGTTTCAGGGGACTATGGCTACACCTTC. Translated, it gives CASSLVSGDYGYTF.

This chain connects TRBV28 to TRBJ2-2; D may be TRBD2 (6 bases). V lost 6 bases and J 4 bases, leaving 15 bases between the germline ends. In germline, CDR1 is MDHEN, CDR2 SYDVKM. The CDR3 has 15 amino acids. CDR3 bases: TGTGCCAGCAGCCCGGCGGGGAGTAGCACCGGGGAGCTGTTTTTT. This gives the protein CASSPAGSSTGELFF.

This clone was seen once. V usage is TRBV6-1 and J usage is TRBJ1-1; D may be TRBD1 (5 bases). Per germline, CDR1 MNHNS and CDR2 SASEGT. With 9 bases removed from V and 0 bases from J, the gap between germline ends came to 11 bases. CDR3 size: 13 residues. For the CDR3, the DNA is TGTGCCAGTTCCGGGACGTTGAACACTGAAGCTTTCTTT. As protein: CASSGTLNTEAFF.

This clone was counted a single time. The chain has TRBV14 and TRBJ2-7; D perhaps matches TRBD1 (6 bases). This CDR3 is built from 17 residues. V was shortened by 2 bases and J by 9 bases, with 26 bases between the two germline ends. CDR1 is SGHDN and CDR2 is FVKESK in the germline V gene. CDR3: CASSQFSVRDAVGAQYF. The CDR3 DNA is TGTGCCAGCAGCCAATTCAGCGTCCGGGACGCCGTGGGGGCGCAGTACTTC.

Regarding this clone: The same CDR3 is also encoded by other DNA sequences in this sample. V and J are TRBV18 and TRBJ1-5; the D is unclear. With 4 bases removed from V and 3 bases from J, the gap between germline ends came to 7 bases. The CDR3 is 13 residues long. Germline V gene lookup returns CDR1 KGHSH and CDR2 LQKENI. Written as DNA, the CDR3 is TGTGCCAGCTCACAGGGCCTCAATCAGCCCCAGCATTTT. Amino acids: CASSQGLNQPQHF.

This clone was detected only once. The chain recombines TRBV2 with TRBJ2-6; D gene uncertain. V lost 7 bases and J lost 0, with 16 bases in between. The CDR3 consists of 17 residues. Germline values: CDR1 SNHLY, CDR2 FYNNEI. This chain's CDR3 is CASKKSLAASGANVLTF. In DNA form, the CDR3 reads TGTGCCAGCAAGAAGAGTCTGGCAGCCTCTGGGGCCAACGTCCTGACTTTC.

The chain couples TRBV25-1 to TRBJ2-1; 10 bases fit TRBD1. CDR3 length equals 18 residues. With 1 base clipped from V and 7 bases from J, the junction kept 13 bases outside the gene matches. Germline V CDR1 and CDR2: MGHDK, SYGVNS. CDR3 amino acids: CASSEFDRGRWKANEQFF. The CDR3, as DNA: TGTGCCAGCAGTGAATTCGACAGGGGGCGTTGGAAGGCTAATGAGCAGTTCTTC.

This chain connects TRBV6-5 to TRBJ1-2; D is unclear. Germline V gene data show CDR1 as MNHEY and CDR2 as SVGAGI. V lost 8 bases, J lost 2 bases, and 9 bases lay in between. The CDR3 consists of 12 residues. The CDR3 nucleotides read TGTGCCAGCGTCAGCCTGAACTATGGCTACACCTTC. Residues: CASVSLNYGYTF.

The V gene is TRBV18, the J gene TRBJ2-6; D is perhaps TRBD2 (5 bases). Trimming took off 6 bases at V and 1 base at J, with 28 bases between the two ends. This CDR3 spans 21 amino acids. CDR1 and CDR2 (germline): KGHSH, LQKENI. The CDR3 sequence is CASSLIIGLTDTGSGANVLTF. The DNA of the CDR3 is TGTGCCAGCTCCCTGATAATAGGACTGACTGATACCGGTTCTGGGGCCAACGTCCTGACTTTC.

The rearrangement joins TRBV18 to TRBJ2-7, with D perhaps matching TRBD1 (6 bases). The germline V gene has CDR1 KGHSH and CDR2 LQKENI. With 5 bases removed from V and 6 bases from J, the gap between germline ends came to 17 bases. This CDR3 region has 14 residues. The CDR3 spells CASSKEQGVGEQYF. CDR3 coding DNA: TGTGCCAGCTCAAAGGAACAGGGAGTGGGCGAGCAGTACTTC.

The chain couples TRBV5-1 to TRBJ1-3; D gene unclear. V was clipped by 4 bases and J by 2 bases, with 7 bases between them. CDR3 length equals 13 residues. Germline CDR1 SGHRS, CDR2 YFSETQ. The CDR3 sequence is CASSPTAGNTIYF. In DNA, the CDR3 is TGCGCCAGCAGCCCGACCGCTGGAAACACCATATATTTT.

The rearrangement joins TRBV27 to TRBJ1-4; TRBD1 might be the D (5 bases). V shed 8 bases and J shed 7 bases, with 11 bases lying between them. Germline assignment: CDR1 MNHEY and CDR2 SMNVEV (reference sequence). The CDR3 is 12 amino acids. Here the CDR3 reads CASAGRVEKLFF. The CDR3 DNA reads as TGTGCCAGCGCAGGCAGGGTTGAAAAACTGTTTTTT.

The rearrangement links TRBV9 to TRBJ1-1, with D possibly matching TRBD1 (6 bases). The germline gives CDR1 SGDLS, CDR2 YYNGEE. This CDR3 has 17 amino acids. Trimming shortened V by 4 bases and J by 2 bases, and 21 bases separated the two germline ends. CDR3 residues: CASSPGRKGGTNTEAFF. The CDR3 region has the DNA TGTGCCAGCAGCCCAGGTAGGAAAGGGGGGACTAACACTGAAGCTTTCTTT.

The V call is TRBV5-5, the J call TRBJ2-2; no firm D call. In germline, CDR1 is SGHKS, CDR2 YYEKEE (reference sequence). Between the trimmed V and J ends, which lost 0 bases and 4 bases, there was a span of 7 bases. The CDR3 has 14 amino acids. The CDR3 protein is CASSLGTSTGELFF. CDR3 in DNA: TGTGCCAGCAGCTTGGGGACCTCCACCGGGGAGCTGTTTTTT.

On this clone: The sample carries other DNA sequences with the same CDR3. The V gene is TRBV5-1, the J gene TRBJ2-3, with 7 bases lining up with TRBD1. Germline assignment: CDR1 SGHRS and CDR2 YFSETQ. V dropped 0 bases and J dropped 1; count of bases not matched to a gene: 2. CDR3 length equals 15 residues. CDR3 sequence: CASSLGGTGTDTQYF. CDR3 nucleotide sequence: TGCGCCAGCAGCTTGGGTGGGACAGGCACAGATACGCAGTATTTT.

The CDR3 nucleotides read TGTGCCAGCAGTTTATCACGACTCGGCTCCACAGATACGCAGTATTTT. It yields the protein CASSLSRLGSTDTQYF. V usage is TRBV28 and J usage is TRBJ2-3; D remains ambiguous. V was trimmed by 1 base and J by 2 bases, leaving 13 bases between them. This CDR3 has 16 residues. Germline CDR1 reads MDHEN; CDR2 reads SYDVKM.

J is TRBJ1-2 and V is TRBV7-2, with 8 nucleotides matching TRBD1. The V and J ends lost 1 base and 8 bases, in that order; junction bases with no gene match: 6. Germline assignment: CDR1 SGHTA and CDR2 FQGNSA. This CDR3 has 14 amino acids. The chain's CDR3 is CASSLDRTGSGYTF. In nucleotides, the CDR3 is TGTGCCAGCAGCTTAGATAGGACAGGGTCAGGCTACACCTTC.

The V and J genes are TRBV6-6 and TRBJ2-7; D gene uncertain. V was cut by 4 bases and J by 4 bases, with 14 bases left in between. The length of the CDR3 is 14 residues. Germline CDR1 reads MNHNY; CDR2 reads SVGAGI (reference sequence). The CDR3 region has the DNA TGTGCCAGCAGTTCTCCTGACCGGACGTACGAGCAGTACTTC. Its protein product is CASSSPDRTYEQYF.

V and J are TRBV19 and TRBJ2-7; D is ambiguous. The germline V gene encodes CDR1 LNHDA and CDR2 SQIVND (reference sequence). The CDR3 is 13 amino acids. The V and J ends lost 6 bases and 6 bases respectively, with 15 bases between them. The CDR3, as DNA: TGTGCCAGTAGGAGAACAACCTCTTTCGAGCAGTACTTC. This sequence encodes CASRRTTSFEQYF.

The rearrangement links TRBV19 to TRBJ2-1; 7 nucleotides line up with TRBD2. Germline V gene sequence: CDR1 LNHDA, CDR2 SQIVND (reference sequence). With V trimmed by 3 bases and J by 5 bases, 7 bases remained unmatched. The CDR3 loop spans 15 amino acids. The CDR3 DNA is TGTGCCAGTAGTATGCGTAGCGGGCTTAACAATGAGCAGTTCTTC. Its protein product is CASSMRSGLNNEQFF.

The chain has TRBV6-6 and TRBJ1-2; D not resolved. Trimming took 0 bases from V and 3 from J, leaving 5 bases between them. Germline CDR1 MNHNY, CDR2 SVGAGI (reference sequence). This CDR3 is 13 amino acids long. The CDR3, as DNA: TGTGCCAGCAGTTACTCGATAGACTATGGCTACACCTTC. This translates into CASSYSIDYGYTF.

The chain joins TRBV10-3 to TRBJ2-7, with TRBD1 matching 8 bases. Trimming at V came to 8 bases and at J to 4 bases, leaving 13 bases not matched to a gene. The CDR3 covers 15 residues. The germline V gene encodes CDR1 ENHRY and CDR2 SYGVKD. This CDR3 is CAIGAVTGAWYEQYF. CDR3 in DNA: TGTGCCATCGGGGCCGTGACAGGGGCCTGGTACGAGCAGTACTTC.